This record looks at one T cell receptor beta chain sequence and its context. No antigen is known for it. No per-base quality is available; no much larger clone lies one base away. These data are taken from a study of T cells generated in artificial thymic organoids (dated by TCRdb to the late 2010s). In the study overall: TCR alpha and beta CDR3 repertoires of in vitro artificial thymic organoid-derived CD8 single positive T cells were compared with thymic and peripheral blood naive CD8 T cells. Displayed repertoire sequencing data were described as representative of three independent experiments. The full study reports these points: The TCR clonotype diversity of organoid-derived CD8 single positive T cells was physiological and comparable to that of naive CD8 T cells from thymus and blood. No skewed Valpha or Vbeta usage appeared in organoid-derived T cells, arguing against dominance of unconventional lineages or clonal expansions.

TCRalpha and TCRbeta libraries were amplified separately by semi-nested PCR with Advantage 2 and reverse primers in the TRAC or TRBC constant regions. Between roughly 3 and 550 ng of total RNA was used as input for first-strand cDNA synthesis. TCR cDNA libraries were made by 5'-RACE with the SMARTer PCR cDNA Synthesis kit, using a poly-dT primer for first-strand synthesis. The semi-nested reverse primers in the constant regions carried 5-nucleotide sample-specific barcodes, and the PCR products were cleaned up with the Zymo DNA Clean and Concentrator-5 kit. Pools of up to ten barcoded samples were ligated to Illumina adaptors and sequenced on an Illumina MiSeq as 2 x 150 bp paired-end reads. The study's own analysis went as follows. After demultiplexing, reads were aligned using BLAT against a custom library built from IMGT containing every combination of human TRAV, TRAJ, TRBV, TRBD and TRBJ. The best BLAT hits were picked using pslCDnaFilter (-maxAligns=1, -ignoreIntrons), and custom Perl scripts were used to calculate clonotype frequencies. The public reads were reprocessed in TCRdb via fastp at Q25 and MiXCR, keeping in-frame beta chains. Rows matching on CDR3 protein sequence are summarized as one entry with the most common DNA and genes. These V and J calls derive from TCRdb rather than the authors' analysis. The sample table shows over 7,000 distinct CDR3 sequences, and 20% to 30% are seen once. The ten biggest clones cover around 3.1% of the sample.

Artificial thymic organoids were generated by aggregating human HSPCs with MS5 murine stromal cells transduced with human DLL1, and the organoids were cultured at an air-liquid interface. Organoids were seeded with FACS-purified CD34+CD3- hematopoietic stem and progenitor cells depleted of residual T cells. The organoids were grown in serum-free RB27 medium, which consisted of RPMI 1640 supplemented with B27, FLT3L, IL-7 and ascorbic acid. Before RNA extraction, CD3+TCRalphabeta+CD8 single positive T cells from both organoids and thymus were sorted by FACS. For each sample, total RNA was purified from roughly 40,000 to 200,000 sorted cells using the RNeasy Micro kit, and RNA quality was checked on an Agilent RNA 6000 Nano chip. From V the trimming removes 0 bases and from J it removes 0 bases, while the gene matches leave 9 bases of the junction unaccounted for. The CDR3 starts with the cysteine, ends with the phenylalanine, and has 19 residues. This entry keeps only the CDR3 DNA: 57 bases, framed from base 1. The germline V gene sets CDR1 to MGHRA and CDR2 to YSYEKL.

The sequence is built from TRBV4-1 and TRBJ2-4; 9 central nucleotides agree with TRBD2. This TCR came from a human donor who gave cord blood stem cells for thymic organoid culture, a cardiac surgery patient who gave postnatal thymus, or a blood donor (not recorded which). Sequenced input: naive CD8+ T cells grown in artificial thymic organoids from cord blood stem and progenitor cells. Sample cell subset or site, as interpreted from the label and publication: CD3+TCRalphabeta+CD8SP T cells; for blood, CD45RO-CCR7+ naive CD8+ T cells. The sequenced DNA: TGCGCCAGCAGCCAAGATCCTGGACTAGCGACCTTAGCCAAAAACATTCAGTACTTC. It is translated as CASSQDPGLATLAKNIQYF.